These 27 T cell receptor beta chains were all obtained from the same sample, sequenced in a study of blood T cell repertoires in COVID-19. Only in-frame clones appear in the TCRdb table, and some are missing; sequencing was by immunoSEQ multiplex PCR. The sample lists over 30,000 clones, roughly 73% occurring once. The source material was peripheral blood. Receptor source: a man older than 75 with active or convalescent COVID-19.

V is TRBV6-5 and J is TRBJ2-7, with D maybe TRBD2 (6 bases). The CDR3 has 14 amino acids. From germline, CDR1 is MNHEY and CDR2 SVGAGI. The V and J ends lost 6 bases and 4 bases respectively, with 16 bases between them. The chain's CDR3 is CASRKEGGGYEQYF. CDR3 sequence (DNA): TGTGCCAGCAGAAAAGAGGGAGGAGGTTACGAGCAGTACTTC.

The genes are TRBV3-1 (or the pseudogene TRBV3-2) and TRBJ2-7; possibly TRBD1 for D (5 bases). V lost 3 bases, J lost 12 bases, and 12 bases lay in between. Germline V gives CDR1 LGHDT, CDR2 YNNKEL (reference sequence). This CDR3 spans 11 amino acids. The CDR3 protein is CASSHQGASYF. CDR3 sequence (DNA): TGTGCCAGCAGCCATCAGGGTGCTTCGTACTTC.

The chain has TRBV9 and TRBJ2-3; 10 nucleotides agree with TRBD2. Losses at the gene ends were 3 bases for V and 6 bases for J; bases not matched to a gene: 7. CDR1 SGDLS and CDR2 YYNGEE come from the germline V gene. The CDR3 length is 15 residues. CDR3 residues: CASSATSGISDTQYF. CDR3 in DNA: TGTGCCAGCAGCGCCACTAGCGGGATTTCGGATACGCAGTATTTT.

The CDR3 is CSVGEEGTEAFF. Here the CDR3 DNA reads TGCAGCGTGGGGGAGGAAGGGACTGAAGCTTTCTTT. The chain couples TRBV29-1 to TRBJ1-1; D may be TRBD1 (5 bases). Germline V gives CDR1 SQVTM, CDR2 ANQGSEA. The length of the CDR3 is 12 residues. V lost 6 bases, J lost 5 bases, and 13 bases lay in between.

The rearrangement uses TRBV9 and TRBJ2-1; 15 bases are a match to TRBD2. There are 20 residues in the CDR3. With 0 bases clipped from V and 5 bases from J, the junction kept 12 bases outside the gene matches. CDR1 and CDR2 (germline): SGDLS, YYNGEE. The CDR3: CASSVGWGTSGRKVNNEQFF. The CDR3 DNA is TGTGCCAGCAGCGTAGGTTGGGGGACTAGCGGGAGGAAGGTCAACAATGAGCAGTTCTTC.

The chain employs TRBV21-1 and TRBJ2-3; no check of the table's D call, TRBD2, against the DNA was made. TRBV21-1 represents a pseudogene. The CDR3 is 17 amino acids. DNA for the CDR3: TGTGCCAGCAGCCGTGGCGGGGGCTGCTCAAGCACAGATACGCAGTATTTT. It translates to CASSRGGGCSSTDTQYF.

The chain recombines TRBV19 with TRBJ1-1; D gene unclear. This CDR3 is 11 amino acids long. The V end was cut by 5 bases, the J end by 11 bases, with 12 bases between. Looked up from germline, CDR1 is LNHDA and CDR2 is SQIVND (reference sequence). The CDR3 is CASSRLMQAFF. In DNA form, the CDR3 reads TGTGCCAGTAGTCGACTAATGCAGGCTTTCTTT.

This chain joins TRBV5-4 and TRBJ2-5, with TRBD2 identical over 15 bases. Germline trimming cut 4 bases from V and 4 bases from J; bases unmatched to any gene: 11. Germline loops: CDR1 SGHNT, CDR2 YYREEE (reference sequence). The CDR3 is 18 amino acids. Written as DNA, the CDR3 is TGTGCCAGCAGCCTTGTTGGACTAGCGGGAGGGCCCGGAGAGACCCAGTACTTC. Protein: CASSLVGLAGGPGETQYF.

The V and J genes are TRBV10-3 and TRBJ2-1; 9 positions match TRBD1. Looked up from germline, CDR1 is ENHRY and CDR2 is SYGVKD. J lost 7 bases, V lost 7 bases, and 8 bases had no gene match. The CDR3 length is 14 residues. The CDR3 is CAITPGTGYNEQFF. The CDR3 nucleotides are TGTGCCATCACCCCCGGGACAGGGTATAATGAGCAGTTCTTC.

The rearrangement links TRBV5-1 to TRBJ2-5; the match to TRBD2 covers 9 bases. Germline V CDR1 and CDR2: SGHRS, YFSETQ. This CDR3 has 16 residues. The trim removed 0 bases at V and 4 bases at J, leaving 7 bases unmatched. CDR3 DNA sequence: TGCGCCAGCAGCTTGGTATTAGCGGGAGATCTAGAGACCCAGTACTTC. This gives the protein CASSLVLAGDLETQYF.

The chain carries TRBV7-2 and TRBJ2-7; tentatively, D is TRBD2 (6 bases). Trimming shortened V by 1 base and J by 1 base, and 11 bases separated the two germline ends. The CDR3 runs 15 residues. Germline V gene lookup returns CDR1 SGHTA and CDR2 FQGNSA. The CDR3 bases are TGTGCCAGCAGCTTAGGGTCTGGGGGGTCCTACGAGCAGTACTTC. It encodes CASSLGSGGSYEQYF.

There are a few counts of this clone. The chain joins TRBV6-5 to TRBJ1-2; D may be TRBD1 (6 bases). This CDR3 spans 15 amino acids. Germline values: CDR1 MNHEY, CDR2 SVGAGI. Written as DNA, the CDR3 is TGTGCTACGGGACACCCCAGAAGGGCTAACTATGGCTACACCTTC. This sequence encodes CATGHPRRANYGYTF.

The rearrangement links TRBV7-9 to TRBJ2-1, with D perhaps matching TRBD2 (5 bases). V lost 2 bases, J lost 10 bases, and 18 bases lay in between. Germline V gene lookup returns CDR1 SEHNR and CDR2 FQNEAQ (reference sequence). The length of the CDR3 is 15 residues. CDR3 protein: CASSLIVELGGEQFF. The CDR3, as DNA: TGTGCCAGCAGCTTAATAGTGGAATTAGGCGGGGAGCAGTTCTTC. The full variable domain, with the rest looked up from reference TRBV7-9 and TRBJ2-1, is DTGVSQNPRHKITKRGQNVTFRCDPISEHNRLYWYRQTLGQGPEFLTYFQNEAQLEKSRLLSDRFSAERPKGSFSTLEIQRTEQGDSAMYLCASSLIVELGGEQFFGPGTRLTVL.

This sequence joins TRBV19 and TRBJ2-2; 7 nucleotides align to TRBD1. With 10 bases clipped from V and 1 base from J, the junction kept 6 bases outside the gene matches. The CDR3 is 14 residues long. The V gene's germline CDR1 is LNHDA and CDR2 SQIVND (reference sequence). The CDR3 region is CATRDRMNTGELFF. The CDR3, as DNA: TGTGCCACTCGGGACAGAATGAACACCGGGGAGCTGTTTTTT.

A single count supports this clone. The chain carries TRBV7-6 and TRBJ2-3; TRBD1 is a possible D gene (6 bases). V lost 6 bases to trimming and J lost 5 bases, with 18 bases between them. Germline V gene data show CDR1 as SGHVS and CDR2 as FNYEAQ. The CDR3 sequence is 15 residues long. CDR3 bases: TGTGCCAGCAGTCCAGGGGCCCGGGTTGGAGATACGCAGTATTTT. Residues: CASSPGARVGDTQYF.

The V gene is TRBV7-9, the J gene TRBJ2-7; no firm D call. Per germline, CDR1 SEHNR and CDR2 FQNEAQ (reference sequence). Trimming took off 3 bases at V and 3 bases at J, with 9 bases between the two ends. There are 13 residues in the CDR3. The CDR3 here is CASSLGLFYEQYF. The CDR3 nucleotides are TGTGCCAGCAGCTTGGGCTTATTCTACGAGCAGTACTTC.

There are a few counts of this clone. The chain's CDR3 is CASSHGTSTDTQYF. The CDR3 DNA follows: TGCGCCAGCAGCCACGGGACTAGCACAGATACGCAGTATTTT. The rearrangement links TRBV5-1 to TRBJ2-3; D perhaps matches TRBD2 (6 bases). The ends were cut back, 4 bases at V and 0 bases at J, with 9 bases in the middle. CDR1 and CDR2 from the germline V gene are SGHRS and YFSETQ. The CDR3 extends over 14 amino acids.

This chain links TRBV12-3 or TRBV12-4 with TRBJ1-2, with a tentative D call TRBD1 (5 bases). This CDR3 region has 11 residues. Trimming cost V 4 bases and J 13 bases, with 13 bases left between them. CDR3: CASSSRAAGTF. The CDR3 DNA follows: TGTGCCAGCAGTTCCAGGGCCGCCGGCACCTTC.

This chain links TRBV10-2 with TRBJ1-5; D is ambiguous. The V and J ends lost 2 bases and 1 base respectively, with 3 bases between them. The CDR3 runs to 13 residues. From germline, CDR1 is WSHSY and CDR2 SAAADI. The CDR3 loop reads CASSEPSNQPQHF. CDR3 DNA: TGCGCCAGCAGTGAGCCGAGCAATCAGCCCCAGCATTTT.

In its sample, this clone was seen a few times. The chain combines TRBV5-1 with TRBJ2-3; TRBD1 is a possible D gene (6 bases). The V and J ends lost 4 bases and 4 bases respectively, with 16 bases between them. Germline lookup yields CDR1 SGHRS and CDR2 YFSETQ. The CDR3 sequence is 15 residues long. The chain's CDR3 is CASSPRGGAADTQYF. The CDR3 DNA reads as TGCGCCAGCAGCCCCCGTGGGGGCGCGGCAGATACGCAGTATTTT.

The chain employs TRBV6-1 and TRBJ2-1, with TRBD2 identical over 14 bases. CDR3 size: 18 residues. V gave up 2 bases and J gave up 8 bases; unmatched junction bases: 11. Germline V gene sequence: CDR1 MNHNS, CDR2 SASEGT. This CDR3 is CASSELRGGTSGRDEQFF. DNA of the CDR3: TGTGCCAGCAGTGAATTGAGGGGGGGGACTAGCGGGAGAGATGAGCAGTTCTTC.

The chain employs TRBV5-1 and TRBJ2-1; 9 bases are shared with TRBD2. CDR1 is SGHRS, CDR2 YFSETQ, per germline. The CDR3 length is 15 residues. The junction had 2 bases not matched to a gene; V was cut back by 0 bases and J by 4 bases. The CDR3 is CASSLGLAGYNEQFF. CDR3 bases: TGCGCCAGCAGCTTGGGGCTAGCGGGGTACAATGAGCAGTTCTTC.

This clone was found a few times. The chain uses TRBV5-1 and TRBJ1-2, with D unresolved. Trimming removed 2 bases at V and 6 bases at J, with 14 bases between. Looked up from germline, CDR1 is SGHRS and CDR2 is YFSETQ. This CDR3 has 14 amino acids. In DNA, the CDR3 is TGCGCCAGCAGCTTCTGGTCTTCAGAAGATGGCTACACCTTC. This translates into CASSFWSSEDGYTF.

The chain employs TRBV28 and TRBJ2-7, with 15 bases identical to TRBD2. There are 16 residues in the CDR3. The V segment lost 2 bases and the J segment 4 bases; nucleotides outside the gene matches: 3. The germline gives CDR1 MDHEN, CDR2 SYDVKM. The CDR3 sequence: CASSLGLAGGGYEQYF. The CDR3 DNA follows: TGTGCCAGCAGTTTAGGACTAGCGGGAGGGGGTTACGAGCAGTACTTC.

V usage is TRBV5-5 and J usage is TRBJ1-3; D possibly corresponds to TRBD1 (6 bases). The CDR3 has 15 amino acids. The germline V gene has CDR1 SGHKS and CDR2 YYEKEE (reference sequence). With 3 bases removed from V and 0 bases from J, the gap between germline ends came to 10 bases. Here the CDR3 DNA reads TGTGCCAGCAGCTCGCTACAGGGCTCTGGAAACACCATATATTTT. Its protein product is CASSSLQGSGNTIYF. Looking up the rest from reference TRBV5-5 and TRBJ1-3 gives the full variable domain: DAGVTQSPTHLIKTRGQQVTLRCSPISGHKSVSWYQQVLGQGPQFIFQYYEKEERGRGNFPDRFSARQFPNYSSELNVNALLLGDSALYLCASSSLQGSGNTIYFGEGSWLTVV.

The V call is TRBV5-1, the J call TRBJ2-2; 9 bases are a match to TRBD1. This CDR3 is built from 15 residues. The J segment lost 4 bases and the V segment lost 4 bases, leaving 5 bases of the junction unmatched. Germline V gene sequence: CDR1 SGHRS, CDR2 YFSETQ. CDR3 loop: CASSLMTGGTGELFF. In nucleotides, the CDR3 is TGCGCCAGCAGCCTTATGACAGGGGGCACCGGGGAGCTGTTTTTT.

This chain connects TRBV19 to TRBJ1-2; D gene uncertain. The CDR3 length is 15 residues. V was pared by 5 bases and J by 0 bases, with 13 bases between. Germline V gene lookup returns CDR1 LNHDA and CDR2 SQIVND (reference sequence). The CDR3 loop reads CASSPRSDTNYGYTF. The CDR3 bases are TGTGCCAGTAGTCCGAGGTCGGATACTAACTATGGCTACACCTTC.